The clone carrying this T cell receptor beta chain has only one observation. Its matching antigen is unknown. The data derive from a study of cytomegalovirus exposure and HLA in healthy donors. Study-wide results and limits: With further analysis later on, most CMV-associated TCR beta chains appeared HLA-restricted. Presence/absence comparisons presumed near-even sequencing depth among donors. Cytomegalovirus association was listed for about 170 TCR beta chains. Researchers reported in a later analysis that common viral pathogens appeared linked to several top clusters.

The CDR3 has 15 residues. The ends lost 4 bases at V and 10 bases at J; junction bases unmatched: 11. CDR1 MNHNY and CDR2 SVGAGI come from the germline V gene (reference sequence). PCR was performed using 60 Vbeta and 13 Jbeta primers. The assay was immunoSEQ multiplex PCR, and TCRdb's table has in-frame clones only and misses some. This sample has 150,000 to 200,000 clones, with approximately 80% found just once. The V and J genes are TRBV6-6 and TRBJ2-1; 9 bases match TRBD2. This clonotype originated in a woman aged 18-29 years in good health and CMV-seropositive. The sample taken for sequencing was PBMCs. The CDR3 sequence: CASSSPGLAYSEQFF. DNA of the CDR3: TGTGCCAGCAGTTCTCCGGGACTAGCTTATAGCGAGCAGTTCTTC.